These 14 T cell receptor beta chains came from one sample sequenced in a study of blood T cell repertoires in COVID-19. Measured with immunoSEQ multiplex PCR; TCRdb has only the in-frame clones, and not every one. Here the sample spans 250,000 to 300,000 clones, approximately 83% being singletons. Input material: peripheral blood. The receptor set was obtained from a woman in her 70s with acute or convalescent COVID-19.

This chain joins TRBV19 and TRBJ1-4; D is perhaps TRBD1 (5 bases). Germline loops: CDR1 LNHDA, CDR2 SQIVND (reference sequence). V lost 7 bases and J 5 bases, leaving 14 bases between the germline ends. The CDR3 spans 14 residues. The CDR3 DNA reads as TGTGCCAGTACGCAGGGAGGGTGGAATGAAAAACTGTTTTTT. Its protein product is CASTQGGWNEKLFF.

The V gene is TRBV29-1, the J gene TRBJ2-7; 7 nucleotides agree with TRBD1. The CDR3 spans 12 residues. CDR1 SQVTM and CDR2 ANQGSEA come from the germline V gene. After removal of 6 bases from V and 6 bases from J, the junction contained 8 bases not matched to a gene. The CDR3 DNA is TGCAGCGTGGGGGTGACAGGGCTCGAGCAGTACTTC. It yields the protein CSVGVTGLEQYF.

The chain uses TRBV7-3 and TRBJ2-2; the D is unclear. Germline values: CDR1 SGHTA, CDR2 FQGTGA. The V end was cut by 4 bases, the J end by 2 bases, with 8 bases between. This CDR3 is built from 14 residues. The CDR3 protein is CASSSMINTGELFF. In nucleotides, the CDR3 is TGTGCCAGCAGCTCTATGATTAACACCGGGGAGCTGTTTTTT.

The chain uses TRBV5-1 and TRBJ2-7; 7 bases align to TRBD1. CDR3 size: 15 residues. Unmatched junction bases numbered 5, after V lost 0 bases and J lost 2 bases. Per germline, CDR1 SGHRS and CDR2 YFSETQ. The CDR3 spells CASSLVRDRAYEQYF. As DNA, the CDR3 is TGCGCCAGCAGCTTGGTCCGGGACAGAGCCTACGAGCAGTACTTC.

The rearrangement uses TRBV7-3 and TRBJ1-4; D unclear. CDR1 and CDR2 (germline): SGHTA, FQGTGA. V was clipped by 3 bases and J by 11 bases, with 13 bases between them. The CDR3 is made up of 13 amino acids. The CDR3 DNA sequence: TGTGCCAGCAGCTTCGCGGGCACCGATAAACTGTTTTTT. The encoded protein is CASSFAGTDKLFF. Full variable domain (remainder filled in from reference TRBV7-3 and TRBJ1-4): GAGVSQTPSNKVTEKGKYVELRCDPISGHTALYWYRQSLGQGPEFLIYFQGTGAADDSGLPNDRFFAVRPEGSVSTLKIQRTERGDSAVYLCASSFAGTDKLFFGSGTQLSVL.

The chain carries TRBV5-1 and TRBJ2-1; TRBD1 agrees at 9 bases. V dropped 7 bases and J dropped 6; count of bases not matched to a gene: 17. The CDR3 totals 17 residues. Germline V gene lookup returns CDR1 SGHRS and CDR2 YFSETQ. In DNA form, the CDR3 reads TGCGCCAGCCGTGCGGAGGGGACAGGGCTGGGTGGCAATGAGCAGTTCTTC. Its protein is CASRAEGTGLGGNEQFF.

A note on this clone: Since no conserved phenylalanine or tryptophan closes the CDR3, a read error is the likely cause. The DNA is omitted, as the CDR3 cannot be located on it reliably, and the CDR3 follows TCRdb's listing. The chain links TRBV23-1 to TRBJ2-3; TRBD1 was called by the table and not checked on the DNA. TRBV23-1 is noted as an ORF with a role that remains uncertain. The CDR3 adds up to 11 amino acids, both ends counted. The CDR3 region is CASSQHRQGTD.

The gene calls are TRBV19 and TRBJ1-1, with D uncertain. CDR1 and CDR2 (germline): LNHDA, SQIVND (reference sequence). The CDR3 has 15 amino acids. V shed 7 bases and J shed 3 bases, with 18 bases lying between them. CDR3 region: CASIDTPGFDTEAFF. CDR3 sequence (DNA): TGTGCCAGTATAGATACGCCGGGGTTCGACACTGAAGCTTTCTTT. Full variable domain (outside the CDR3, taken from reference TRBV19 and TRBJ1-1): DGGITQSPKYLFRKEGQNVTLSCEQNLNHDAMYWYRQDPGQGLRLIYYSQIVNDFQKGDIAEGYSVSREKKESFPLTVTSAQKNPTAFYLCASIDTPGFDTEAFFGQGTRLTVV.

The chain joins TRBV3-1 (or the pseudogene TRBV3-2) to TRBJ2-4; TRBD2 aligns across 13 bases. The germline CDR1 and CDR2 sequences are LGHDT and YNNKEL (reference sequence). The CDR3 consists of 20 residues. Losses at the gene ends were 0 bases for V and 1 base for J; bases not matched to a gene: 9. This CDR3 reads CASSQDPGLAGLGAKNIQYF. CDR3 bases: TGTGCCAGCAGCCAAGATCCGGGACTAGCGGGGTTGGGGGCCAAAAACATTCAGTACTTC.

The chain uses TRBV21-1 and TRBJ2-1; the DNA was not used to check the table's D call, TRBD2. TRBV21-1 is shown as a pseudogene. This CDR3 is built from 14 residues. The CDR3 DNA reads TGTGCCAGCAGCAAAGGCGGGGAGGGGGATGAGCAGTTCTTC. Translating it yields CASSKGGEGDEQFF.

In regard to this clone: This CDR3 is also generated by other DNA sequences in the sample. The chain is built from TRBV11-2 and TRBJ2-5, with a possible D match to TRBD2 (5 bases). Germline CDR1 is SGHAT and CDR2 is FQNNGV. The CDR3 spans 13 residues. V lost 1 base to trimming and J lost 4 bases, with 7 bases between them. For the CDR3, the DNA is TGTGCCAGCAGCTTAGGAGGGAGAGAGACCCAGTACTTC. It specifies CASSLGGRETQYF.

This rearrangement joins TRBV5-1 to TRBJ2-1; D possibly corresponds to TRBD1 (6 bases). From germline, CDR1 is SGHRS and CDR2 YFSETQ. Trimming took 2 bases from V and 6 from J, leaving 6 bases between them. The CDR3 totals 12 residues. In DNA form, the CDR3 reads TGCGCCAGCAGCTTACAGGGCAATGAGCAGTTCTTC. Its translation: CASSLQGNEQFF.

The V call is TRBV5-1, the J call TRBJ2-2; D gene uncertain. The germline gives CDR1 SGHRS, CDR2 YFSETQ. The CDR3 spans 13 residues. DNA of the CDR3: TGCGCAGGATCCCAGGCCCCCACCGGGGAGCTGTTTTTT. Its protein product is CAGSQAPTGELFF.

This clone was recorded a few times. The chain combines TRBV5-1 with TRBJ2-1, with D maybe TRBD2 (5 bases). From germline, CDR1 is SGHRS and CDR2 YFSETQ. The CDR3 is 14 amino acids. V lost 5 bases to trimming and J lost 0 bases, with 9 bases between them. CDR3 loop: CASSEGSSYNEQFF. For the CDR3, the DNA is TGCGCCAGCAGTGAGGGTAGCTCCTACAATGAGCAGTTCTTC. The full variable domain, rest sourced from reference TRBV5-1 and TRBJ2-1, is KAGVTQTPRYLIKTRGQQVTLSCSPISGHRSVSWYQQTPGQGLQFLFEYFSETQRNKGNFPGRFSGRQFSNSRSEMNVSTLELGDSALYLCASSEGSSYNEQFFGPGTRLTVL.